The 18 T cell receptor beta chains presented below share a single source sample, sequenced in a study of blood T cell repertoires in COVID-19. Assay used: immunoSEQ multiplex PCR; TCRdb lists only in-frame clones, some missing. The sample consists of 110,000 or so clones, around 85% of them appearing once. Sequenced input: peripheral blood. Source of these receptors: a woman in her sixties or seventies with COVID-19, enrolled during active disease.

The rearrangement joins TRBV27 to TRBJ1-4; the D gene is possibly TRBD1 (5 bases). Looked up from germline, CDR1 is MNHEY and CDR2 is SMNVEV (reference sequence). Trimming pared 4 bases from V and 3 bases from J, leaving 9 bases between. CDR3 length: 14 residues. CDR3 sequence: CASSWGGSNEKLFF. CDR3 in DNA: TGTGCCAGCAGTTGGGGGGGGTCTAATGAAAAACTGTTTTTT.

V is TRBV5-1 and J is TRBJ2-7; D is possibly TRBD1 (5 bases). The CDR3 contains 14 residues. The germline CDR1 and CDR2 sequences are SGHRS and YFSETQ. V lost 0 bases and J lost 5, with 12 bases in between. Here the CDR3 reads CASSLAAGHNEQYF. For the CDR3, the DNA is TGCGCCAGCAGCTTGGCCGCAGGGCACAACGAGCAGTACTTC. Looking up the rest from reference TRBV5-1 and TRBJ2-7 gives the full variable domain: KAGVTQTPRYLIKTRGQQVTLSCSPISGHRSVSWYQQTPGQGLQFLFEYFSETQRNKGNFPGRFSGRQFSNSRSEMNVSTLELGDSALYLCASSLAAGHNEQYFGPGTRLTVT.

A single count supports this clone. This chain joins TRBV29-1 and TRBJ1-2; 12 positions match TRBD1. Germline lookup yields CDR1 SQVTM and CDR2 ANQGSEA. V shed 2 bases, J shed 4 bases, and the junction held 5 bases outside the gene matches. The CDR3 is made up of 15 amino acids. CDR3 DNA: TGCAGCGTTGAAAAGGGACAGGGGGCGATCTATGGCTACACCTTC. As protein: CSVEKGQGAIYGYTF.

J is TRBJ1-1 and V is TRBV6-5, with 7 bases lining up with TRBD1. The CDR3 totals 14 residues. Germline values: CDR1 MNHEY, CDR2 SVGAGI. J was trimmed by 7 bases and V by 6 bases; bases with no gene match: 11. CDR3 DNA: TGTGCCAGCAGAAACACTGGGACAGCGATTGAAGCTTTCTTT. Protein sequence: CASRNTGTAIEAFF.

The J gene is TRBJ1-6, the V gene TRBV13; 7 nucleotides agree with TRBD1. Germline CDR1 PRHDT, CDR2 FYEKMQ (reference sequence). This CDR3 region has 15 residues. V lost 5 bases, J lost 7 bases, and 8 bases stayed unmatched. The CDR3 bases are TGTGCCAGCAGCCGATTAGGGACAGCGAATTCACCCCTCCACTTT. This gives the protein CASSRLGTANSPLHF.

This chain links TRBV2 with TRBJ1-6; 7 nucleotides line up with TRBD1. V lost 6 bases to trimming and J lost 6 bases; unmatched junction nucleotides: 8. Germline CDR1 SNHLY, CDR2 FYNNEI. This CDR3 spans 15 amino acids. Here the CDR3 reads CASRLMTGPNSPLHF. CDR3 sequence (DNA): TGTGCCAGCAGACTTATGACAGGGCCTAATTCACCCCTCCACTTT.

The chain combines TRBV4-3 with TRBJ2-1, with 8 positions matching TRBD2. CDR1 and CDR2 from the germline V gene are LGHNA and YSLEER. The CDR3 spans 15 residues. The V and J ends lost 4 bases and 2 bases, in that order; junction bases with no gene match: 4. The CDR3 coding sequence is TGCGCCAGCAGCCTCACTAGCGGAACCTACAATGAGCAGTTCTTC. It is translated as CASSLTSGTYNEQFF.

This chain joins TRBV14 and TRBJ2-7, with TRBD1 as a possible D gene (5 bases). V lost 5 bases and J lost 9, with 14 bases in between. Per germline, CDR1 SGHDN and CDR2 FVKESK. The CDR3 sequence is 12 residues long. This chain's CDR3 is CASSKDTIGQYF. The CDR3 coding sequence is TGTGCCAGCAGCAAGGACACTATCGGGCAGTACTTC.

The chain couples TRBV4-2 to TRBJ2-1; 13 nucleotides align to TRBD2. Trimming took 3 bases from V and 0 from J; bases not matched to a gene: 8. The CDR3 totals 19 residues. CDR1 and CDR2 from the germline V gene are LGHNA and YNFKEQ. The CDR3 DNA reads TGTGCCAGCAGCCAGGGGACTAGCGGGGCCTTAAGCTCCTACAATGAGCAGTTCTTC. It is translated as CASSQGTSGALSSYNEQFF.

With regard to this clone: The sample carries other DNA sequences with the same CDR3. CDR3 sequence: CASSLAGNYGYTF. DNA of the CDR3: TGCGCCAGCAGCTTGGCAGGGAACTATGGCTACACCTTC. The chain links TRBV5-1 to TRBJ1-2; the D gene is possibly TRBD1 (5 bases). In germline, CDR1 is SGHRS, CDR2 YFSETQ. V gave up 0 bases and J gave up 2 bases, with 5 bases separating them. This CDR3 is 13 amino acids long.

The gene calls are TRBV7-2 and TRBJ1-1, with D unresolved. From germline, CDR1 is SGHTA and CDR2 FQGNSA. This CDR3 contains 17 residues. With 1 base removed from V and 0 bases from J, the gap between germline ends came to 15 bases. CDR3 in amino acids: CASSLEAHSFLNTEAFF. The CDR3, as DNA: TGTGCCAGCAGCTTAGAAGCACACAGCTTTTTGAACACTGAAGCTTTCTTT. The variable domain in full, with the rest retrieved from reference TRBV7-2 and TRBJ1-1, is GAGVSQSPSNKVTEKGKDVELRCDPISGHTALYWYRQSLGQGLEFLIYFQGNSAPDKSGLPSDRFSAERTGGSVSTLTIQRTQQEDSAVYLCASSLEAHSFLNTEAFFGQGTRLTVV.

The CDR3 loop is CASSSTGQYAGEQYF. CDR3 sequence (DNA): TGTGCCAGCAGCTCGACGGGACAGTACGCTGGGGAGCAGTACTTC. The chain joins TRBV11-2 to TRBJ2-7; 7 positions agree with TRBD1. This CDR3 contains 15 residues. Germline CDR1 reads SGHAT; CDR2 reads FQNNGV. The V and J ends lost 4 bases and 7 bases, in that order; junction bases with no gene match: 13.

This clone came up a few times. The chain is built from TRBV7-9 and TRBJ1-1; the match to TRBD1 covers 7 bases. The J segment lost 3 bases and the V segment lost 5 bases, leaving 3 bases of the junction unmatched. Germline V CDR1 and CDR2: SEHNR, FQNEAQ (reference sequence). CDR3 length equals 13 residues. DNA for the CDR3: TGTGCCAGCAGCCTAACAGGGGACACTGAAGCTTTCTTT. Translation: CASSLTGDTEAFF.

The genes are TRBV19 and TRBJ1-5; D perhaps matches TRBD1 (6 bases). The germline CDR1 and CDR2 sequences are LNHDA and SQIVND (reference sequence). V was trimmed by 5 bases and J by 6 bases, leaving 11 bases between them. The length of the CDR3 is 13 residues. The DNA for the CDR3 is TGTGCCAGTAGTGCGAACAGGGTTCAGCCCCAGCATTTT. It yields the protein CASSANRVQPQHF.

The CDR3 protein is CASSLWERGLTTNEKLFF. The DNA of the CDR3 is TGTGCCAGCAGCTTATGGGAGAGGGGGCTTACAACTAATGAAAAACTGTTTTTT. This chain uses TRBV7-9 with TRBJ1-4; 7 bases are a match to TRBD1. The ends lost 2 bases at V and 0 bases at J; junction bases unmatched: 9. Germline CDR1 and CDR2: SEHNR and FQNEAQ (reference sequence). The CDR3 is 18 amino acids.

CDR3 amino acids: CSVVTHRGMNTEAFF. CDR3 nucleotides: TGCAGCGTTGTTACCCACAGGGGTATGAACACTGAAGCTTTCTTT. The chain combines TRBV29-1 with TRBJ1-1; 7 nucleotides agree with TRBD1. CDR1 SQVTM and CDR2 ANQGSEA come from the germline V gene. Trimming at V came to 4 bases and at J to 0 bases, leaving 8 bases not matched to a gene. The CDR3 spans 15 residues.

The chain joins TRBV27 to TRBJ2-3; 10 nucleotides agree with TRBD2. V trimming: 5 bases; J trimming: 2 bases; junction bases outside the gene matches: 10. This CDR3 has 17 amino acids. Looked up from germline, CDR1 is MNHEY and CDR2 is SMNVEV (reference sequence). The CDR3 protein is CASSGRLAGAYTDTQYF. The CDR3 nucleotides are TGTGCCAGCAGTGGCCGGCTAGCGGGGGCCTACACAGATACGCAGTATTTT.

The genes are TRBV14 and TRBJ2-3; 7 bases are a match to TRBD1. The CDR3 length is 13 residues. V trimming: 5 bases; J trimming: 6 bases; junction bases outside the gene matches: 5. Germline CDR1 and CDR2: SGHDN and FVKESK. The CDR3 DNA sequence: TGTGCCAGCAGCAGGGGGCTCGGGGATACGCAGTATTTT. Its translation: CASSRGLGDTQYF.